This T cell receptor beta chain was profiled in a study of cytomegalovirus exposure and HLA in healthy donors. PCR employed 60 Vbeta and 13 Jbeta primers. In the original analysis: An analysis performed later counted around 80 million unique TCR beta chains (approximately 10 million of them shared). Profiling relied on immunoSEQ multiplex PCR, and the TCRdb table lists in-frame clones only, not all of them. Clone size and the V and J calls come from that table; the DNA yielded D and trimming. In the table there are approximately 160,000 clones, 77% of which are singletons. The clonotype comes from a woman in her thirties in good health and CMV-seronegative. Sequenced input: PBMCs.

The DNA for the CDR3 is TGTGCCAGCAGTTATGGGACAGGGGAAGCTTTCTTT. Translation gives CASSYGTGEAFF. The chain recombines TRBV6-5 with TRBJ1-1; 9 positions match TRBD1. Looked up from germline, CDR1 is MNHEY and CDR2 is SVGAGI. The CDR3 consists of 12 residues. J lost 8 bases, V lost 3 bases, and 1 base had no gene match.